The sequence of this T cell receptor (beta chain) was determined in a study of T cells after yellow fever vaccination. This clonotype was recorded many times. The CDR3 is 17 residues long. The trim removed 7 bases at V and 0 bases at J, leaving 6 bases unmatched. A 5'RACE template-switching step, the method used to make TCR cDNA, added a universal primer site and UMIs. TCRdb passed the 5' RACE reads through MiXCR, listing each CDR3 protein once. The sample consists of just over 25,000 distinct CDR3 sequences, less than 7% of them appearing once. V gene TRBV12-3 or TRBV12-4 combines with J gene TRBJ2-6, with 10 bases matching TRBD1. The material sequenced was PBMCs, either bulk or a sorted T-cell subset (CD4+, CD8+, memory, or dextramer-sorted; not recorded which), taken 15 days after the yellow fever booster vaccination. The receptor was isolated from a man aged 25-45 years who received the YFV17D yellow fever vaccine. In DNA form, the CDR3 reads TGTGCCAGCACTAAAGGGACAGGGGTCTCTGGGGCCAACGTCCTGACTTTC. Its translation is CASTKGTGVSGANVLTF.